One and the same sample provided the 10 T cell receptor beta chains below, sequenced in a study of siplizumab effects on memory and regulatory T cells. Profiled with immunoSEQ multiplex PCR; TCRdb holds only in-frame clones, not every one. This table has 100,000 or so clones, less than 95% appearing once. Specimen: non-Treg CD4+ T cells sorted from blood. These receptor sequences come from a human donor in good health.

This clone appeared a few times. The chain joins TRBV5-8 to TRBJ2-7; D gene unclear. The V gene lost 4 bases and the J gene lost 5 bases, with 25 bases spanning the gap. The length of the CDR3 is 17 residues. Germline V gene sequence: CDR1 SGHTS, CDR2 YDEGEE. The DNA of the CDR3 is TGTGCCAGCAGCCCGAGTGAGAGCTTTTTGGGATTCGACGAGCAGTACTTC. It specifies CASSPSESFLGFDEQYF.

This rearrangement joins TRBV15 to TRBJ2-1; D unresolved. Germline V gene lookup returns CDR1 LNHNV and CDR2 YYDKDF (reference sequence). The CDR3 loop spans 13 amino acids. V lost 0 bases and J 6 bases, leaving 6 bases between the germline ends. The DNA of the CDR3 is TGTGCCACCAGCAGAGAAGAATCCAATGAGCAGTTCTTC. This encodes CATSREESNEQFF.

The chain has TRBV5-4 and TRBJ2-2; 14 bases map to TRBD2. J was trimmed by 7 bases and V by 4 bases; bases with no gene match: 9. The CDR3 consists of 17 residues. CDR1 is SGHNT and CDR2 is YYREEE in the germline V gene (reference sequence). The CDR3 nucleotides read TGTGCCAGCAGCCGACTAGCGGGAGGGATGAACGGCGGGGAGCTGTTTTTT. This gives the protein CASSRLAGGMNGGELFF.

This clone was counted once. The V gene is TRBV5-8, the J gene TRBJ2-2; 8 nucleotides match TRBD1. CDR3 size: 16 residues. Germline values: CDR1 SGHTS, CDR2 YDEGEE. V lost 1 base to trimming and J lost 6 bases; unmatched junction nucleotides: 8. CDR3 region: CASSLKLGQASGELFF. CDR3 coding DNA: TGTGCCAGCAGCTTGAAATTGGGACAGGCGTCCGGGGAGCTGTTTTTT.

The genes are TRBV7-8 and TRBJ2-7, with TRBD2 as a possible D gene (5 bases). This CDR3 has 12 amino acids. V lost 7 bases and J lost 4, with 11 bases in between. From germline, CDR1 is SGHVS and CDR2 FQNEAQ. The CDR3 bases are TGTGCCAGCAAATCCGAGGGTTACGAGCAGTACTTC. Encoded protein: CASKSEGYEQYF.

The rearrangement links TRBV28 to TRBJ1-2; D is undetermined. From germline, CDR1 is MDHEN and CDR2 SYDVKM. This CDR3 spans 16 amino acids. Between the trimmed V and J ends, which lost 4 bases and 1 base, there was a span of 16 bases. CDR3 protein: CASSWPQRNLNYGYTF. The CDR3 bases are TGTGCCAGCAGTTGGCCACAGAGAAACCTTAACTATGGCTACACCTTC.

The chain joins TRBV14 to TRBJ1-2, with a tentative D call TRBD1 (6 bases). Per the germline V gene, CDR1 is SGHDN and CDR2 is FVKESK. Deletions cut 4 bases from V and 4 bases from J, with 16 bases between. CDR3 length: 15 residues. The CDR3 sequence is CASSRADSRIYGYTF. The CDR3 DNA reads TGTGCCAGCAGCCGGGCGGACAGCCGAATCTATGGCTACACCTTC.

The V call is TRBV18, the J call TRBJ1-5; the D gene is possibly TRBD1 (5 bases). The germline V gene encodes CDR1 KGHSH and CDR2 LQKENI. The CDR3 has 18 amino acids. V was cut by 2 bases and J by 7 bases, with 24 bases left in between. CDR3 sequence (DNA): TGTGCCAGCTCACCAACGTCACCCGGGGGGATAAGTAGACAGCCCCAGCATTTT. It yields the protein CASSPTSPGGISRQPQHF. The full variable domain, in which reference TRBV18 and TRBJ1-5 provide the parts outside the CDR3, is NAGVMQNPRHLVRRRGQEARLRCSPMKGHSHVYWYRQLPEEGLKFMVYLQKENIIDESGMPKERFSAEFPKEGPSILRIQQVVRGDSAAYFCASSPTSPGGISRQPQHFGDGTRLSIL.

The chain joins TRBV28 to TRBJ2-7; 10 nucleotides align to TRBD1. V lost 8 bases, J lost 7 bases, and 11 bases stayed unmatched. Germline assignment: CDR1 MDHEN and CDR2 SYDVKM. This CDR3 is built from 14 residues. The CDR3 DNA is TGTGCCAGCCACCGGACAGGGGGGATAGGAGAGCAGTACTTC. This sequence encodes CASHRTGGIGEQYF.

J is TRBJ1-1 and V is TRBV5-4; unclear D gene. V gave up 3 bases and J gave up 3 bases, with 9 bases separating them. The CDR3 consists of 13 residues. Germline V CDR1 and CDR2: SGHNT, YYREEE (reference sequence). CDR3 in amino acids: CASSWTEDTEAFF. In nucleotides, the CDR3 is TGTGCCAGCAGCTGGACGGAAGACACTGAAGCTTTCTTT.